The present TCR beta chain was sequenced within a study of control samples from healthy donors and cancer patients. The protocol was immunoSEQ multiplex PCR, while the TCRdb copy is restricted to in-frame clones and leaves out a portion. The table records about 190,000 clones, roughly nine tenths of them present only once. Germline CDR1 reads SEHNR; CDR2 reads FQNEAQ (reference sequence). This CDR3 has 17 amino acids. The ends were cut back, 1 base at V and 7 bases at J, with 19 bases in the middle. The chain combines TRBV7-9 with TRBJ1-4; D unresolved. This TCR came from a man aged 30 to 45 in good health. Sequencing was performed on blood. As DNA, the CDR3 is TGTGCCAGCAGCTTAGGGGTCAGCTTCACGCCTGGTGAAAAACTGTTTTTT. Amino acid sequence: CASSLGVSFTPGEKLFF.